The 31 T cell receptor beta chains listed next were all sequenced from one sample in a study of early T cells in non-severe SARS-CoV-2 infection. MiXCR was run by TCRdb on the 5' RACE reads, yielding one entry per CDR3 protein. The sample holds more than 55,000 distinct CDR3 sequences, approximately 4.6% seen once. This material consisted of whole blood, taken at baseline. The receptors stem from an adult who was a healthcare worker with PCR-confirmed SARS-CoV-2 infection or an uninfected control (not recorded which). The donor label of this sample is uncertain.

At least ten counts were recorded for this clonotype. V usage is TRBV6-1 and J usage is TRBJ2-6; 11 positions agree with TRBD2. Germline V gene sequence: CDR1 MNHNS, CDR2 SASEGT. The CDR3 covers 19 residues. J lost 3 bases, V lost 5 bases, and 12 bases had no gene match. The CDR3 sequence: CASSPRSSGGASGANVLTF. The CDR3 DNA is TGTGCCAGCAGTCCGCGGAGTAGCGGGGGGGCTAGTGGGGCCAACGTCCTGACTTTC.

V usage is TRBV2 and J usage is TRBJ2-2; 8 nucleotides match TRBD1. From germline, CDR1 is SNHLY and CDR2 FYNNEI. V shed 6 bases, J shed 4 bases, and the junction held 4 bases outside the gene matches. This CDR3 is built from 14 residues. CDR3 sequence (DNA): TGTGCCAGCAGAAGACAGGGGTTCACCGGGGAGCTGTTTTTT. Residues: CASRRQGFTGELFF.

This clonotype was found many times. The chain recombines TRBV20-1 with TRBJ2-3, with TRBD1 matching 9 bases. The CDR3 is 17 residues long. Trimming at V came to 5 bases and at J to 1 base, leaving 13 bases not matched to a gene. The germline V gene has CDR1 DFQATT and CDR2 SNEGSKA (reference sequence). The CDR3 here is CSARYNRDRVGTDTQYF. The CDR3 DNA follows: TGCAGTGCTCGATACAACCGGGACAGGGTTGGCACAGATACGCAGTATTTT.

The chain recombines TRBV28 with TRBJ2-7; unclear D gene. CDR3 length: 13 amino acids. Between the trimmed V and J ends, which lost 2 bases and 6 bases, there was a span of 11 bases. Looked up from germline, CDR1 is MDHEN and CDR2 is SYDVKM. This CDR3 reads CASSLLSPPEQYF. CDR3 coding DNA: TGTGCCAGCAGTTTACTCTCCCCACCCGAGCAGTACTTC.

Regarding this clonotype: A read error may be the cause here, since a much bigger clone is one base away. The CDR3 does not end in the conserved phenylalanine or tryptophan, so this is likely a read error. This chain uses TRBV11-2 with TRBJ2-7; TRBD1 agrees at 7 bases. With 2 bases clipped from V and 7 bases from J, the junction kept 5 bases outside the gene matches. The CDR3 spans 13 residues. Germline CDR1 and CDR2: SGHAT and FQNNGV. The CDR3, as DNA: TGTGCCAGCAGCTTAACAGGGGACGGGGAGCAGTACTCC. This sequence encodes CASSLTGDGEQYS.

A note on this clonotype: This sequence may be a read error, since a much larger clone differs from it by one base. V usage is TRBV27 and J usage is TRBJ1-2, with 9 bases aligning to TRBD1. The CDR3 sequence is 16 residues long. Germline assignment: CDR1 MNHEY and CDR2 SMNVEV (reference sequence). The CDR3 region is CASSLSGTGFAYGYAF. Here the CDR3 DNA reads TGTGCCAGCAGTTTATCGGGGACAGGGTTTGCCTATGGCTACGCCTTC.

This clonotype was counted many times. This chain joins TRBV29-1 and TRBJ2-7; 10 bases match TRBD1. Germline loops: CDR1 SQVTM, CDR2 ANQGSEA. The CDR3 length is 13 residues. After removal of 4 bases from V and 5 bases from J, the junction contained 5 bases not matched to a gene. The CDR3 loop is CSVAGTGAHEQYF. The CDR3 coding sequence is TGCAGCGTTGCGGGGACAGGGGCACACGAGCAGTACTTC.

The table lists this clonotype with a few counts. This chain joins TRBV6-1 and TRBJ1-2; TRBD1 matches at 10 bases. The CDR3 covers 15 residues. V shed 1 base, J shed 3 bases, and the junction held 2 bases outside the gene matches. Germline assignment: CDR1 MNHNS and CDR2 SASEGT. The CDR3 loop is CASSEGGQGHYGYTF. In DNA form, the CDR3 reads TGTGCCAGCAGTGAAGGGGGACAGGGGCACTATGGCTACACCTTC.

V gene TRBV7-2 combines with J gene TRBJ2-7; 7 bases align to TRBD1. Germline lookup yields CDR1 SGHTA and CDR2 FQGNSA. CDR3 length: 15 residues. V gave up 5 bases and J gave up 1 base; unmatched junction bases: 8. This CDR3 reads CASSPRQGYSYEQYF. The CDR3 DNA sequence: TGTGCCAGCAGCCCCAGACAGGGCTATTCCTACGAGCAGTACTTC.

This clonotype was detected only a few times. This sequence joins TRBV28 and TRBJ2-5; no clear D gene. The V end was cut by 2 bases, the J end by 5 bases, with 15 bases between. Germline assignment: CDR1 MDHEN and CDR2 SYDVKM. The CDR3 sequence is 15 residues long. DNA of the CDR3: TGTGCCAGCAGTTTAGTTGCCAGTTTCCTCGAGACCCAGTACTTC. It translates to CASSLVASFLETQYF.

CDR3: CASSFLDRVVEQYF. The CDR3 DNA follows: TGTGCCAGCAGTTTTCTCGACAGGGTAGTCGAGCAGTACTTC. This rearrangement joins TRBV27 to TRBJ2-7; TRBD1 matches at 7 bases. Germline CDR1 is MNHEY and CDR2 is SMNVEV (reference sequence). The V gene end was trimmed by 3 bases and the J gene end by 6 bases; junction bases not matched to a gene: 8. This CDR3 contains 14 residues.

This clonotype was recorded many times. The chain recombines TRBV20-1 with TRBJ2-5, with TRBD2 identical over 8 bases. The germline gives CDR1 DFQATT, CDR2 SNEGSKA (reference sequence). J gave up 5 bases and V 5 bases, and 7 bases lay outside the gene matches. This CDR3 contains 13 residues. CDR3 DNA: TGCAGTGCTGAACGGGGGGGCCTCGAGACCCAGTACTTC. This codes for CSAERGGLETQYF.

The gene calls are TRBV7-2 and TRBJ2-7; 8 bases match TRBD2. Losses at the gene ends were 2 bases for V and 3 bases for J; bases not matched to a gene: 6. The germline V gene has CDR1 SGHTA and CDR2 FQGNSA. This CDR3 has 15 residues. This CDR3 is CASSLSSLAVYEQYF. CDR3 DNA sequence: TGTGCCAGCAGCTTATCGTCACTAGCGGTCTACGAGCAGTACTTC.

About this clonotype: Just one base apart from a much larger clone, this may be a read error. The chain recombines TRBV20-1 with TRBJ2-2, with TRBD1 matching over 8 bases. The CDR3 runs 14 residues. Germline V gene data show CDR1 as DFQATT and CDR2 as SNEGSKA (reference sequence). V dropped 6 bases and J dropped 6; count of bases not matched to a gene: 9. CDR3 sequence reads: CSARTGLDAGELFF. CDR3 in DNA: TGCAGTGCCAGGACAGGGTTGGACGCCGGGGAGCTGTTTTTT.

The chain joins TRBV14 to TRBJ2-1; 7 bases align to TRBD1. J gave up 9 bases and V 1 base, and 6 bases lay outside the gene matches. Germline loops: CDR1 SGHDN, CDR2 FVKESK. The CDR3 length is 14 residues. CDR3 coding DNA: TGTGCCAGCAGCCAAGGACAGGGATTGGCTGAGCAGTTCTTC. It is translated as CASSQGQGLAEQFF.

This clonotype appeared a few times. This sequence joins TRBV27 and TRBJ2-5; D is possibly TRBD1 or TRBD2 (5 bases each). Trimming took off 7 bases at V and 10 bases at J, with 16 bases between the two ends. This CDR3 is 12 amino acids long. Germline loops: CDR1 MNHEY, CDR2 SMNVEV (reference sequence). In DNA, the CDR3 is TGTGCCAGCACCTCATCCACTGGGGGCCAGTACTTC. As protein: CASTSSTGGQYF.

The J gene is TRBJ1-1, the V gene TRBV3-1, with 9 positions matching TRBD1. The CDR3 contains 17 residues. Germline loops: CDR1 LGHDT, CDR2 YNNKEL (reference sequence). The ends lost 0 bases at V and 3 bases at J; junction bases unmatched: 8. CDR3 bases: TGTGCCAGCAGCCAAGAGGCTACAGGGGGCAAGTACACTGAAGCTTTCTTT. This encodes CASSQEATGGKYTEAFF.

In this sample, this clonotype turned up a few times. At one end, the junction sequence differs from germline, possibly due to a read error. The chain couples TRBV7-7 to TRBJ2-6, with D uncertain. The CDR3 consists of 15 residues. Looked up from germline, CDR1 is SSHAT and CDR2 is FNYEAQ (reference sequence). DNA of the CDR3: TGTGCTAGCAGCCCTACCAGCTCTGGGGCCAACGTCCTGACTTTC. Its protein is CASSPTSSGANVLTF.

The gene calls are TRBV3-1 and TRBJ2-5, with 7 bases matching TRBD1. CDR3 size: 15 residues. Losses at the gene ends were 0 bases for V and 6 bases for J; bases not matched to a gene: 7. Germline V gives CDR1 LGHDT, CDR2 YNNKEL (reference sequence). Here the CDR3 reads CASSQDAQGVKTQYF. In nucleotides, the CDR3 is TGTGCCAGCAGCCAAGATGCGCAGGGGGTAAAGACCCAGTACTTC.

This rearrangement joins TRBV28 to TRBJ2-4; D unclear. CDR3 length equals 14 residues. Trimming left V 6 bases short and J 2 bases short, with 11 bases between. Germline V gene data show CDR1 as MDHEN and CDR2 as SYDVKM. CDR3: CASSPTPPKNIQYF. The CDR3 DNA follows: TGTGCCAGCAGCCCAACCCCCCCCAAAAACATTCAGTACTTC.

In DNA form, the CDR3 reads TGTGCCAGCAGCCAAGATCGGCCCACACAAGAGACCCAGTACTTC. Translating it yields CASSQDRPTQETQYF. This rearrangement joins TRBV3-1 to TRBJ2-5; unclear D gene. CDR1 and CDR2 from the germline V gene are LGHDT and YNNKEL (reference sequence). V dropped 0 bases and J dropped 2 bases, with 10 bases sitting between them. This CDR3 is built from 15 residues.

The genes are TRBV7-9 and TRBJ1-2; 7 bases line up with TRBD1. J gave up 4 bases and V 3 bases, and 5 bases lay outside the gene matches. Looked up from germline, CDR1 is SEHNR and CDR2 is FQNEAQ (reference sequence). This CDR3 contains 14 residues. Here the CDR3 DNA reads TGTGCCAGCAGCTTCGGACAGGACAGCTATGGCTACACCTTC. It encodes CASSFGQDSYGYTF.

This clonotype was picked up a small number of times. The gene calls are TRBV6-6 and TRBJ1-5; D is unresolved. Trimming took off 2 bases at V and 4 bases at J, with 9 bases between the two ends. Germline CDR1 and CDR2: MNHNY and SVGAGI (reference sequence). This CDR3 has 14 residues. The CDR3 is CASSYASVNQPQHF. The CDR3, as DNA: TGTGCCAGCAGTTACGCGTCAGTTAATCAGCCCCAGCATTTT.

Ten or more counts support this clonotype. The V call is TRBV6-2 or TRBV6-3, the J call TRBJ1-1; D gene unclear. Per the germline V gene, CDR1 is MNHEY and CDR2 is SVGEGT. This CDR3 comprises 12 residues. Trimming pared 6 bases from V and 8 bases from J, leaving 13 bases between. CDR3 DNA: TGTGCCAGCAGGGATCCGGGTCCGGAAGCTTTCTTT. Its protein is CASRDPGPEAFF.

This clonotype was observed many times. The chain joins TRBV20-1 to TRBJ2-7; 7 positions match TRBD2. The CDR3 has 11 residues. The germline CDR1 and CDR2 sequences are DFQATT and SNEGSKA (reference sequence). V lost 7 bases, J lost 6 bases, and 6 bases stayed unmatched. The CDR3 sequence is CSGGGGLEQYF. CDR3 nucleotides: TGCAGTGGAGGCGGGGGACTCGAGCAGTACTTC.

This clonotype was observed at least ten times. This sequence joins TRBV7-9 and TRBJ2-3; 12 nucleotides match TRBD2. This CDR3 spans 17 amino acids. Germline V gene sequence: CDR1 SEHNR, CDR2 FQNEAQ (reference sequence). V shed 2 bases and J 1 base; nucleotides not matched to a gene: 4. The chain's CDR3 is CASSLLTSGGGTDTQYF. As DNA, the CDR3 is TGTGCCAGCAGCTTACTGACTAGCGGGGGTGGCACAGATACGCAGTATTTT. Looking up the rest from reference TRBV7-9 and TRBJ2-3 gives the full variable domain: DTGVSQNPRHKITKRGQNVTFRCDPISEHNRLYWYRQTLGQGPEFLTYFQNEAQLEKSRLLSDRFSAERPKGSFSTLEIQRTEQGDSAMYLCASSLLTSGGGTDTQYFGPGTRLTVL.

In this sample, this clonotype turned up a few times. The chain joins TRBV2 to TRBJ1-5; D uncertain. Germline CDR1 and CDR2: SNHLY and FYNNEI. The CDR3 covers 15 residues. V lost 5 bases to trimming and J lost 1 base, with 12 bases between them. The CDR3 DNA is TGTGCCAGCAGTCCCTGGGGAGGAAGCAATCAGCCCCAGCATTTT. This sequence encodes CASSPWGGSNQPQHF.

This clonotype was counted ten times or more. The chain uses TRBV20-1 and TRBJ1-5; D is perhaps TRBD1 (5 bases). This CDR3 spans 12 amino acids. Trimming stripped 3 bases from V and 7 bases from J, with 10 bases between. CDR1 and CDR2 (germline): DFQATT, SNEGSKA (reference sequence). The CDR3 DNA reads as TGCAGTGCTAGCTGGGGCTTCCAGCCCCAGCATTTT. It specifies CSASWGFQPQHF.

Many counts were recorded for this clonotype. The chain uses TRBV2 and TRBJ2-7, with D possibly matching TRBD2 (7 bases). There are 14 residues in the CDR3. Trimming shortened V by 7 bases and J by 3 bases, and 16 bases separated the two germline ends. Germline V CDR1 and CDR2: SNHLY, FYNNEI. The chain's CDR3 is CASTRRGGYYEQYF. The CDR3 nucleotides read TGTGCCAGCACTCGGAGGGGGGGTTACTACGAGCAGTACTTC.

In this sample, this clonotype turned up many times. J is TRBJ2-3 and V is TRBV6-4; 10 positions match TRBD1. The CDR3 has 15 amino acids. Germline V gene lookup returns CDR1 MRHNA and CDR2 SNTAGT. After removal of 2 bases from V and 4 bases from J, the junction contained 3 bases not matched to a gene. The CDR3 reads CASSDGTGVADTQYF. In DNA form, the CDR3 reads TGTGCCAGCAGTGACGGGACAGGGGTTGCAGATACGCAGTATTTT.

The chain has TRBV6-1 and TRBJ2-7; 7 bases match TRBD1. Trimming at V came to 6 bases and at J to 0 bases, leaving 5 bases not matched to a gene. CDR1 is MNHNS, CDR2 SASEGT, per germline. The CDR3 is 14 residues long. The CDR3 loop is CASRLTGPSYEQYF. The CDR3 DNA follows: TGTGCCAGCAGGTTGACAGGGCCCTCCTACGAGCAGTACTTC.